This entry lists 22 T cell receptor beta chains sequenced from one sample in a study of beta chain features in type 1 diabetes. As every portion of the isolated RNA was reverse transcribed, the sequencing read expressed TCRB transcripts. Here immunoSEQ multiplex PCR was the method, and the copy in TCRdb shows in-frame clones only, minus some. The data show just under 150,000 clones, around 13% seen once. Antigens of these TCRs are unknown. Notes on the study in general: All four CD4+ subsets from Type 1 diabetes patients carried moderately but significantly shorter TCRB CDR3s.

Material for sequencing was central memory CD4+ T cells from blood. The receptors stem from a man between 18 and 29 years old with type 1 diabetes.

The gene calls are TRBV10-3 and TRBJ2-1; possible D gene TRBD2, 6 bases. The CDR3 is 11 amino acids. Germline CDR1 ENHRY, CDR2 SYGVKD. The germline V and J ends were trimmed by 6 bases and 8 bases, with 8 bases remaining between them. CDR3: CAIRERDEQFF. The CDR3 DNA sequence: TGTGCCATCAGGGAGCGGGATGAGCAGTTCTTC.

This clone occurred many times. This CDR3 is CASSVQVAEKLFF. In DNA, the CDR3 is TGTGCCAGCAGCGTCCAGGTCGCTGAAAAACTGTTTTTT. The chain links TRBV28 to TRBJ1-4; no reliable D call. CDR1 is MDHEN and CDR2 is SYDVKM in the germline V gene. The CDR3 sequence is 13 residues long. Trimming cost V 6 bases and J 7 bases, with 12 bases left between them.

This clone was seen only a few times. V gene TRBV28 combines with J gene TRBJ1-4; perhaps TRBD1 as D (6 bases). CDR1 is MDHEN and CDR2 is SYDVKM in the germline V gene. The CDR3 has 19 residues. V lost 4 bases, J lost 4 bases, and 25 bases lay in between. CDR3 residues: CASSSPEGQRDAYNEKLFF. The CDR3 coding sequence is TGTGCCAGCAGTTCTCCTGAGGGACAAAGGGATGCGTATAATGAAAAACTGTTTTTT. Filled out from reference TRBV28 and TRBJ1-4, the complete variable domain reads DVKVTQSSRYLVKRTGEKVFLECVQDMDHENMFWYRQDPGLGLRLIYFSYDVKMKEKGDIPEGYSVSREKKERFSLILESASTNQTSMYLCASSSPEGQRDAYNEKLFFGSGTQLSVL.

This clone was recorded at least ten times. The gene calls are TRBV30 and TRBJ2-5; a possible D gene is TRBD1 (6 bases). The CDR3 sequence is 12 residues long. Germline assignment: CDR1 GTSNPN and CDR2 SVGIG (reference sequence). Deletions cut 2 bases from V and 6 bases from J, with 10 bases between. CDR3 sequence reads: CAWSSTGKTQYF. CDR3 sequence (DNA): TGTGCCTGGAGTAGCACAGGGAAGACCCAGTACTTC.

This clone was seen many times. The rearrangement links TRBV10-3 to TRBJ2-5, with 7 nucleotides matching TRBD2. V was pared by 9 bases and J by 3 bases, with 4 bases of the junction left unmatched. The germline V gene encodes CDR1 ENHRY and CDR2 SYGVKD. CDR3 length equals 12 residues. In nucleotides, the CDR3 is TGTGCCATAGCTAGCGGAAAAGAGACCCAGTACTTC. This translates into CAIASGKETQYF.

CDR3 DNA sequence: TGTGCCAGCAACAGTAACCAAGAGACCCAGTACTTC. As protein: CASNSNQETQYF. This chain uses TRBV2 with TRBJ2-5, with unresolved D. Trimming removed 7 bases from V and 0 bases from J, with 6 bases in between. This CDR3 region has 12 residues. Germline CDR1 and CDR2: SNHLY and FYNNEI.

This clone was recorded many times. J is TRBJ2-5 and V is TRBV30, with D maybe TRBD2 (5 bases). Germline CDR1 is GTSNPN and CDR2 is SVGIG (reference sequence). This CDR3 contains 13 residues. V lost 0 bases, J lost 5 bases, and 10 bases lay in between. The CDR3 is CAWSVQSGETQYF. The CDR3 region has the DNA TGTGCCTGGAGTGTACAATCGGGGGAGACCCAGTACTTC.

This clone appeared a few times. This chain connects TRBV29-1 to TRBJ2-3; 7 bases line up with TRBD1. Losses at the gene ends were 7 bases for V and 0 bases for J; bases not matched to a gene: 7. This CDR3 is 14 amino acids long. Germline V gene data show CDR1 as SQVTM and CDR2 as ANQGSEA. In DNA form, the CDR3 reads TGCAGCGAAAGACAGGGACACAGCACAGATACGCAGTATTTT. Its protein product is CSERQGHSTDTQYF.

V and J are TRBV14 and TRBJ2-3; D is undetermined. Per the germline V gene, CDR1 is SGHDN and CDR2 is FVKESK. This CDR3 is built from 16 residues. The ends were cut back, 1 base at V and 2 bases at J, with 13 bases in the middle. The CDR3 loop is CASSQVGGTNTDTQYF. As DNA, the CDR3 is TGTGCCAGCAGCCAAGTGGGTGGTACTAACACAGATACGCAGTATTTT. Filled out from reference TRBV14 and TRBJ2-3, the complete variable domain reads EAGVTQFPSHSVIEKGQTVTLRCDPISGHDNLYWYRRVMGKEIKFLLHFVKESKQDESGMPNNRFLAERTGGTYSTLKVQPAELEDSGVYFCASSQVGGTNTDTQYFGPGTRLTVL.

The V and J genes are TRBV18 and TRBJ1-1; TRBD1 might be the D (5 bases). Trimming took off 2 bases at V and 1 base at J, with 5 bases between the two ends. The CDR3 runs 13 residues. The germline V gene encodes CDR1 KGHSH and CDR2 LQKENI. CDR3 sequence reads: CASSPGANTEAFF. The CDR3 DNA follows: TGTGCCAGCTCACCAGGGGCGAACACTGAAGCTTTCTTT.

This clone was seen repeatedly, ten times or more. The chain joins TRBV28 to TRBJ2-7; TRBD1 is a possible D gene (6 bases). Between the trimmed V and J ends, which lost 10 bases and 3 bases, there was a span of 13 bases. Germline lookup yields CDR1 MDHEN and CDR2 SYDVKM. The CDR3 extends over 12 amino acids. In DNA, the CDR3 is TGTGCCACCTGGGACACCTTCTACGAGCAGTACTTC. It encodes CATWDTFYEQYF.

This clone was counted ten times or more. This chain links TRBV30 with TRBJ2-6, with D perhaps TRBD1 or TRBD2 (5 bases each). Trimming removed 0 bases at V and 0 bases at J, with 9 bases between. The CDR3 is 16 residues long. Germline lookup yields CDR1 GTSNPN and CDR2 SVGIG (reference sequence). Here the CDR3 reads CAWSVWGISGANVLTF. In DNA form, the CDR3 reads TGTGCCTGGAGTGTATGGGGGATCTCTGGGGCCAACGTCCTGACTTTC.

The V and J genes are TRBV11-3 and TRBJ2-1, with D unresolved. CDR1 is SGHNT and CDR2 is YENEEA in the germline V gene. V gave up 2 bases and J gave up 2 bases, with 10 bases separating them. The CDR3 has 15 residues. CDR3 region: CASSLITGTYNEQFF. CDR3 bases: TGTGCCAGCAGCTTAATTACCGGAACCTACAATGAGCAGTTCTTC.

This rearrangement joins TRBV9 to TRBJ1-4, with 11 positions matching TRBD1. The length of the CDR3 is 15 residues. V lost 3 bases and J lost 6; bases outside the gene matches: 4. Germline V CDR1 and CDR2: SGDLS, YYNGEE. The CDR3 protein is CASSDRDRGDEKLFF. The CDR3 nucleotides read TGTGCCAGCAGCGACCGGGACAGGGGGGATGAAAAACTGTTTTTT.

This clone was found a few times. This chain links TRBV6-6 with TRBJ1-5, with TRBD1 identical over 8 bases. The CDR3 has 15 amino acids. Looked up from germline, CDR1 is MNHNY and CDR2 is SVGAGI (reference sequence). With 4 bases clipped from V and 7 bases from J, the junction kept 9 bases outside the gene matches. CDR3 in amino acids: CASSSDDRGGQPQHF. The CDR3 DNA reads TGTGCCAGCAGTTCTGACGACAGGGGAGGACAGCCCCAGCATTTT.

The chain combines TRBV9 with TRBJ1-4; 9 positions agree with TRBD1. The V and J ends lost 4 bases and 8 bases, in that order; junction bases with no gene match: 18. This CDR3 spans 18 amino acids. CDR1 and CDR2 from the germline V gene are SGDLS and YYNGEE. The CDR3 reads CASSPHGQGSSGREKLFF. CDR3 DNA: TGTGCCAGCAGCCCCCACGGACAGGGGAGCTCCGGAAGGGAAAAACTGTTTTTT.

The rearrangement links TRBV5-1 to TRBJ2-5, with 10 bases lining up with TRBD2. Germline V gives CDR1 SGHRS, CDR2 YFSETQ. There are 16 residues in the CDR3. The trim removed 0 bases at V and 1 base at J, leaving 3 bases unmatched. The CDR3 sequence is CASSLVVAGGQETQYF. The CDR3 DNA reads TGCGCCAGCAGCTTGGTAGTAGCGGGGGGCCAAGAGACCCAGTACTTC.

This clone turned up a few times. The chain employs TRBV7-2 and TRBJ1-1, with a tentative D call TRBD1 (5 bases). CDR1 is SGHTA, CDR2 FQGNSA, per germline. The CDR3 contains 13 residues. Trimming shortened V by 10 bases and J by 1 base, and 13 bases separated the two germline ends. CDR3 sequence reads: CATATDRNTEAFF. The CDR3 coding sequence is TGTGCCACCGCGACAGATAGGAACACTGAAGCTTTCTTT. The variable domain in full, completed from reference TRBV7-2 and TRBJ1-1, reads GAGVSQSPSNKVTEKGKDVELRCDPISGHTALYWYRQSLGQGLEFLIYFQGNSAPDKSGLPSDRFSAERTGGSVSTLTIQRTQQEDSAVYLCATATDRNTEAFFGQGTRLTVV.

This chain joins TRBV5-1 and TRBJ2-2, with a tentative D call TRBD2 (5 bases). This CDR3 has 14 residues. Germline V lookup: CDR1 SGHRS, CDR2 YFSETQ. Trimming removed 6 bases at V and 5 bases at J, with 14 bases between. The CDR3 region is CASTPGEGTGELFF. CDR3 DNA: TGCGCCAGCACCCCCGGTGAGGGAACCGGGGAGCTGTTTTTT.

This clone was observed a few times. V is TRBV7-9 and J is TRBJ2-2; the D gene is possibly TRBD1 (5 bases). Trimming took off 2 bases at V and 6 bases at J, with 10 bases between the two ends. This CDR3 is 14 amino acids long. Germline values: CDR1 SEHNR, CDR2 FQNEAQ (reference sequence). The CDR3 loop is CASSLQGESGELFF. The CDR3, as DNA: TGTGCCAGCAGCTTACAGGGCGAATCCGGGGAGCTGTTTTTT.

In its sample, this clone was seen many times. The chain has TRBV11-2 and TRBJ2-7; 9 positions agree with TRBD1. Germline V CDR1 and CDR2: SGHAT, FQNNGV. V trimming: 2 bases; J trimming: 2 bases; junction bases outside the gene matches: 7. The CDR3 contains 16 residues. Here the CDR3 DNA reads TGTGCCAGCAGCTTAAAACCGGGACAGGGTCCCTACGAGCAGTACTTC. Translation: CASSLKPGQGPYEQYF.

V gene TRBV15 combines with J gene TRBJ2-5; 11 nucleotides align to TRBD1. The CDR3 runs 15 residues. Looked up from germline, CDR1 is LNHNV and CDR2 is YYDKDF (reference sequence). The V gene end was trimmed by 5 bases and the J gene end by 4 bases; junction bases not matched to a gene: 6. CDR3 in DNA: TGTGCCACCAGCTTTGGACAGGGGGCAGGAGAGACCCAGTACTTC. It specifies CATSFGQGAGETQYF.